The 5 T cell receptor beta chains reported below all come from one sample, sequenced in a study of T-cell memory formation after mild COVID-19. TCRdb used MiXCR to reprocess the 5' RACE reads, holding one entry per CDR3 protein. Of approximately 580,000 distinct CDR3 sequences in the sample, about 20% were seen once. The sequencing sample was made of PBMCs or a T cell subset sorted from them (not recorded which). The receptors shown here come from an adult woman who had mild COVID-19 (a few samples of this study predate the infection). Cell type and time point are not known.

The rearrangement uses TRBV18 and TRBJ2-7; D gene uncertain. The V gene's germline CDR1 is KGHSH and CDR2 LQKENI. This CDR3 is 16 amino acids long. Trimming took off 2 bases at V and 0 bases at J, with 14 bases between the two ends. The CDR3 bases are TGTGCCAGCTCACCAAGGGATTCCTTGACCTCCTACGAGCAGTACTTC. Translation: CASSPRDSLTSYEQYF.

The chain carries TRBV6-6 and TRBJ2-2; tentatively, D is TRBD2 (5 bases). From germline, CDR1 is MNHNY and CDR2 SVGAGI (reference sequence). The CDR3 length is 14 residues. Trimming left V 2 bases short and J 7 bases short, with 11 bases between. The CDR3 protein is CASSYEGWGGELFF. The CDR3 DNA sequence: TGTGCCAGCAGTTACGAGGGTTGGGGCGGGGAGCTGTTTTTT.

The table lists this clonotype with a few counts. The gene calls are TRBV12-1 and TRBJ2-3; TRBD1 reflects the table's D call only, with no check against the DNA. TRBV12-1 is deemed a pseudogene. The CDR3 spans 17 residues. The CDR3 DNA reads TGTGCCAGCAGCTTTGCGCTGCCACAGGGGGTGACAGATACGCAGTATTTT. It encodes CASSFALPQGVTDTQYF.

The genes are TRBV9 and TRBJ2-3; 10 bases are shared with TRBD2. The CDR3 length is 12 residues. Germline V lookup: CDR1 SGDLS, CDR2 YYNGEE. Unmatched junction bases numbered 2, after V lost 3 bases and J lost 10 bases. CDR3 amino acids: CASSAGTSAQYF. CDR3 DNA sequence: TGTGCCAGCAGCGCTGGGACTAGCGCGCAGTATTTT.

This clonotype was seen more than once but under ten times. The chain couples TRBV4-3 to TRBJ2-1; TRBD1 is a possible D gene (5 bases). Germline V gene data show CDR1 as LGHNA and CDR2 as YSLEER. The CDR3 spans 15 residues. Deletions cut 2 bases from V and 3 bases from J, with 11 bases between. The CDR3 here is CASSQRPQGYNEQFF. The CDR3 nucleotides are TGCGCCAGCAGCCAAAGACCCCAGGGCTACAATGAGCAGTTCTTC.